The 26 T cell receptor beta chains reported below all come from one sample, sequenced in a study of identifying expanded T cells in peripheral blood (dated by TCRdb to between 2018 and 2020). The library was made by the immunoSEQ multiplex PCR assay. This is the immuneACCESS table as TCRdb keeps it, with only in-frame sequences that have V and J called. A part of the clones is gone; compared with another copy, unresolved V genes explain less than half, and the rest is unexplained. The sample profile shows 50,000 to 60,000 clones; around 86% of them were found once. Roughly 18% of the sample is held by the ten biggest clonotypes. Sequenced: blood. Receptors were obtained from a person between 18 and 75 years old in good health.

J is TRBJ2-3 and V is TRBV12-5, with TRBD2 as a possible D gene (5 bases). CDR3 length equals 14 residues. V lost 3 bases to trimming and J lost 1 base, with 8 bases between them. Germline CDR1 LGHNT, CDR2 FRNRAP. The CDR3 nucleotides read TGTGCTAGTGGTTTAGGGAGCGGCACAGATACGCAGTATTTT. Translation gives CASGLGSGTDTQYF.

V gene TRBV5-5 combines with J gene TRBJ2-7, with 8 bases identical to TRBD2. The junction had 13 bases not matched to a gene; V was cut back by 4 bases and J by 7 bases. From germline, CDR1 is SGHKS and CDR2 YYEKEE (reference sequence). The CDR3 runs to 15 residues. CDR3 in DNA: TGTGCCAGCAGCCTAAGCGGGAGACGACGAGGAGAGCAGTACTTC. Protein sequence: CASSLSGRRRGEQYF. The variable domain in full, completed from reference TRBV5-5 and TRBJ2-7, reads DAGVTQSPTHLIKTRGQQVTLRCSPISGHKSVSWYQQVLGQGPQFIFQYYEKEERGRGNFPDRFSARQFPNYSSELNVNALLLGDSALYLCASSLSGRRRGEQYFGPGTRLTVT.

The chain employs TRBV19 and TRBJ1-1; D perhaps matches TRBD1 (6 bases). This CDR3 region has 14 residues. V lost 5 bases and J lost 3, with 13 bases in between. The germline V gene encodes CDR1 LNHDA and CDR2 SQIVND (reference sequence). CDR3 in amino acids: CASSSTGRDTEAFF. The CDR3 DNA reads as TGTGCCAGTAGTTCAACAGGGAGAGACACTGAAGCTTTCTTT.

This clone was seen a single time. The genes are TRBV6-6 and TRBJ2-6, with D perhaps TRBD1 (6 bases). Germline CDR1 and CDR2: MNHNY and SVGAGI (reference sequence). The CDR3 runs 15 residues. V was cut by 6 bases and J by 2 bases, with 11 bases left in between. CDR3: CASRLQGTGANVLTF. The CDR3, as DNA: TGTGCCAGCAGGCTCCAGGGGACTGGGGCCAACGTCCTGACTTTC.

The chain links TRBV20-1 to TRBJ1-1; tentatively, D is TRBD1 (5 bases). V gave up 1 base and J gave up 9 bases, with 9 bases separating them. The CDR3 has 11 residues. Germline V gene data show CDR1 as DFQATT and CDR2 as SNEGSKA (reference sequence). The CDR3 nucleotides read TGCAGTGCTAGAGTAGTGGGACAAGCTTTCTTT. Amino acids: CSARVVGQAFF.

CDR3 protein: CSVGRGGIRNTDTQYF. CDR3 coding DNA: TGCAGCGTCGGGCGGGGGGGGATTAGGAACACAGATACGCAGTATTTT. The J gene is TRBJ2-3, the V gene TRBV29-1; 9 bases agree with TRBD2. V lost 6 bases and J lost 2; bases outside the gene matches: 12. Germline-derived CDR1 and CDR2 are SQVTM and ANQGSEA. This CDR3 is built from 16 residues.

V and J are TRBV6-4 and TRBJ2-3; D perhaps matches TRBD2 (6 bases). Germline V gene data show CDR1 as MRHNA and CDR2 as SNTAGT. The CDR3 spans 15 residues. Trimming stripped 0 bases from V and 4 bases from J, with 11 bases between. Written as DNA, the CDR3 is TGTGCCAGCAGTGACTCGGGCGGGAAGGCAGATACGCAGTATTTT. Translation gives CASSDSGGKADTQYF.

This clone was found a few times. The chain employs TRBV7-9 and TRBJ1-1; 10 bases map to TRBD1. Unmatched junction bases numbered 9, after V lost 5 bases and J lost 6 bases. Germline CDR1 reads SEHNR; CDR2 reads FQNEAQ (reference sequence). The CDR3 loop spans 15 amino acids. CDR3 sequence: CASSARQGAGAEAFF. Written as DNA, the CDR3 is TGTGCCAGCAGCGCACGACAGGGGGCCGGGGCTGAAGCTTTCTTT.

The V call is TRBV4-3, the J call TRBJ2-6; 8 bases line up with TRBD2. The CDR3 consists of 18 residues. The V gene end was trimmed by 1 base and the J gene end by 0 bases; junction bases not matched to a gene: 5. Per the germline V gene, CDR1 is LGHNA and CDR2 is YSLEER. The CDR3 region is CASSQGPGGASGANVLTF. CDR3 nucleotide sequence: TGCGCCAGCAGCCAAGGGCCGGGAGGGGCCTCTGGGGCCAACGTCCTGACTTTC.

This sequence joins TRBV19 and TRBJ2-1, with 9 nucleotides matching TRBD1. The germline V gene has CDR1 LNHDA and CDR2 SQIVND (reference sequence). The CDR3 has 14 amino acids. V was clipped by 5 bases and J by 7 bases; unmatched bases: 6. Here the CDR3 DNA reads TGTGCCAGTAGTTCTGACAGGGGGAAGAATGAGCAGTTCTTC. Protein sequence: CASSSDRGKNEQFF. Based on the CDR3 plus reference TRBV19 and TRBJ2-1, the full variable domain is DGGITQSPKYLFRKEGQNVTLSCEQNLNHDAMYWYRQDPGQGLRLIYYSQIVNDFQKGDIAEGYSVSREKKESFPLTVTSAQKNPTAFYLCASSSDRGKNEQFFGPGTRLTVL.

This clone was seen only a few times. The chain carries TRBV6-4 and TRBJ1-2; 7 bases fit TRBD1. The CDR3 is 14 residues long. The V gene end was trimmed by 7 bases and the J gene end by 6 bases; junction bases not matched to a gene: 11. Germline CDR1 reads MRHNA; CDR2 reads SNTAGT. The CDR3 DNA sequence: TGTGCCAGCAATACCCCCAGGGGGGATAATGGCTACACCTTC. Its protein product is CASNTPRGDNGYTF.

This chain's CDR3 is CASSRSSAQETQYF. The CDR3 nucleotides are TGCGCCAGCAGTCGCTCTAGCGCGCAAGAGACCCAGTACTTC. The rearrangement uses TRBV5-1 and TRBJ2-5; a possible D gene is TRBD2 (6 bases). Germline V gene sequence: CDR1 SGHRS, CDR2 YFSETQ. The V end lost 5 bases, the J end lost 2 bases, and 13 bases lay between the germline ends. The CDR3 has 14 residues.

The chain has TRBV27 and TRBJ1-1, with 12 bases fitting TRBD1. V trimming: 6 bases; J trimming: 4 bases; junction bases outside the gene matches: 6. Germline CDR1 and CDR2: MNHEY and SMNVEV (reference sequence). The CDR3 spans 15 residues. CDR3 residues: CASRRDRGLTTEAFF. In nucleotides, the CDR3 is TGTGCCAGCAGACGGGACAGGGGGCTAACCACTGAAGCTTTCTTT.

The J gene is TRBJ2-2, the V gene TRBV7-3; D gene ambiguous. There are 14 residues in the CDR3. In germline, CDR1 is SGHTA, CDR2 FQGTGA. Trimming took off 0 bases at V and 5 bases at J, with 7 bases between the two ends. The CDR3 here is CASSLTPRTGELFF. The CDR3 region has the DNA TGTGCCAGCAGCTTAACGCCGAGAACCGGGGAGCTGTTTTTT.

The V gene is TRBV2, the J gene TRBJ2-2; 14 positions match TRBD2. Trimming at V came to 6 bases and at J to 6 bases, leaving 6 bases not matched to a gene. The CDR3 extends over 16 amino acids. Germline V gives CDR1 SNHLY, CDR2 FYNNEI. CDR3 sequence reads: CASSSPGLAGAGELFF. CDR3 nucleotide sequence: TGTGCCAGCAGCAGTCCGGGACTAGCGGGAGCCGGGGAGCTGTTTTTT.

The V gene is TRBV10-1, the J gene TRBJ2-3; D may correspond to TRBD1 or TRBD2 (5 bases each). This CDR3 spans 12 amino acids. CDR1 is WNHNN, CDR2 SYGVQD, per germline (reference sequence). The V gene lost 8 bases and the J gene lost 7 bases, with 13 bases spanning the gap. The CDR3 nucleotides are TGCGCCAGCGGGGACCTACCCAATACGCAGTATTTT. Its protein product is CASGDLPNTQYF.

This clone was picked up one time. The rearrangement joins TRBV4-1 to TRBJ2-1; 13 bases are a match to TRBD2. The CDR3 spans 13 residues. Losses at the gene ends were 3 bases for V and 15 bases for J; bases not matched to a gene: 5. Germline CDR1 MGHRA, CDR2 YSYEKL. The CDR3 sequence is CASSHGLAGALFF. CDR3 DNA sequence: TGCGCCAGCAGCCATGGACTAGCGGGAGCGCTGTTCTTC.

This clone occurred a few times. The chain carries TRBV5-4 and TRBJ1-3; D remains unclear. The CDR3 contains 15 residues. V dropped 0 bases and J dropped 0 bases, with 7 bases sitting between them. CDR1 and CDR2 from the germline V gene are SGHNT and YYREEE (reference sequence). The CDR3 nucleotides read TGTGCCAGCAGCTTGGAAGGAAGCTCTGGAAACACCATATATTTT. Protein: CASSLEGSSGNTIYF.

This chain links TRBV9 with TRBJ2-6; 13 bases are a match to TRBD2. J gave up 0 bases and V 4 bases, and 4 bases lay outside the gene matches. Germline CDR1 is SGDLS and CDR2 is YYNGEE. CDR3 length: 18 amino acids. The CDR3 sequence is CASSPRLAGGSGANVLTF. CDR3 coding DNA: TGTGCCAGCAGCCCCCGACTAGCGGGAGGCTCTGGGGCCAACGTCCTGACTTTC.

This clone was observed once. This CDR3 reads CASSFGRVEDTQYF. For the CDR3, the DNA is TGCGCCAGCAGCTTCGGCAGGGTTGAGGATACGCAGTATTTT. The rearrangement uses TRBV5-1 and TRBJ2-3; D might be TRBD1 (5 bases). Germline CDR1 reads SGHRS; CDR2 reads YFSETQ. V lost 2 bases and J 6 bases, leaving 13 bases between the germline ends. This CDR3 is 14 amino acids long. The full variable domain, completed using reference TRBV5-1 and TRBJ2-3, is KAGVTQTPRYLIKTRGQQVTLSCSPISGHRSVSWYQQTPGQGLQFLFEYFSETQRNKGNFPGRFSGRQFSNSRSEMNVSTLELGDSALYLCASSFGRVEDTQYFGPGTRLTVL.

J is TRBJ2-5 and V is TRBV18, with no clear D. V was pared by 0 bases and J by 4 bases, with 9 bases between. Germline loops: CDR1 KGHSH, CDR2 LQKENI. The CDR3 is 14 residues long. The CDR3 is CASSPPVGRETQYF. The DNA for the CDR3 is TGTGCCAGCTCACCACCGGTCGGGCGAGAGACCCAGTACTTC.

This clone was picked up one time. The rearrangement uses TRBV19 and TRBJ2-5; D is tentatively TRBD1 or TRBD2 (5 bases each). Germline V lookup: CDR1 LNHDA, CDR2 SQIVND (reference sequence). Between the trimmed V and J ends, which lost 5 bases and 6 bases, there was a span of 19 bases. The CDR3 spans 15 residues. DNA for the CDR3: TGTGCCAGTAGTTCCCGGGACGCAGGTCGGAAGACCCAGTACTTC. As protein: CASSSRDAGRKTQYF.

V usage is TRBV30 and J usage is TRBJ1-1, with D perhaps matching TRBD1 (6 bases). Looked up from germline, CDR1 is GTSNPN and CDR2 is SVGIG (reference sequence). The CDR3 has 16 amino acids. Trimming removed 2 bases from V and 0 bases from J, with 16 bases in between. The chain's CDR3 is CAWSSRGWGMNTEAFF. The CDR3 DNA sequence: TGTGCCTGGAGTTCCAGGGGCTGGGGCATGAACACTGAAGCTTTCTTT.

The chain has TRBV10-2 and TRBJ1-1, with D possibly matching TRBD1 (6 bases). The CDR3 is 15 residues long. The ends were cut back, 6 bases at V and 2 bases at J, with 16 bases in the middle. CDR1 WSHSY and CDR2 SAAADI come from the germline V gene. This CDR3 reads CASRGTGTPNTEAFF. For the CDR3, the DNA is TGCGCCAGCAGAGGAACCGGGACACCTAACACTGAAGCTTTCTTT.

The CDR3 coding sequence is TGTGCCAGCAGTTACTTAACGGGGAGACAAGAGACCCAGTACTTC. Translation: CASSYLTGRQETQYF. V gene TRBV6-6 combines with J gene TRBJ2-5; D possibly corresponds to TRBD2 (5 bases). The CDR3 totals 15 residues. Per germline, CDR1 MNHNY and CDR2 SVGAGI (reference sequence). V dropped 1 base and J dropped 2 bases, with 11 bases sitting between them.

This rearrangement joins TRBV6-6 to TRBJ2-7; 7 bases line up with TRBD1. Germline V gene sequence: CDR1 MNHNY, CDR2 SVGAGI (reference sequence). The CDR3 spans 13 residues. J lost 3 bases, V lost 7 bases, and 6 bases had no gene match. The CDR3 DNA reads as TGTGCCAGCACAGGACAGGCGGGCTACGAGCAGTACTTC. It codes for CASTGQAGYEQYF.